This record looks at one T cell receptor beta chain sequence and its context. Its antigen remains unidentified. These data come from a study of beta chain features in type 1 diabetes. Study-wide points: VDJ junctions from patients with type 1 diabetes contained fewer insertions and more deletions. Moderately but significantly shorter TCRB CDR3s were found in Type 1 diabetes patients in all four CD4+ subsets. Among patients, naive, central memory and Treg TCRB repertoires appeared more similar than among healthy donors.

The study reverse transcribed the entire isolated RNA, so it sequenced expressed TCRB transcripts. The repertoire was sequenced with immunoSEQ multiplex PCR; TCRdb's copy has only in-frame clones and lacks some. The data show nearly 700,000 clones, roughly 13% seen once. The CDR3 has 17 amino acids. The V end lost 3 bases, the J end lost 2 bases, and 20 bases lay between the germline ends. The germline CDR1 and CDR2 sequences are MGHRA and YSYEKL. Material for sequencing was naive CD4+ T cells from blood. The clonotype originates from a man between 18 and 29 years old with type 1 diabetes. V is TRBV4-1 and J is TRBJ2-7, with TRBD1 as a possible D gene (6 bases). The CDR3 DNA sequence: TGCGCCAGCAGCCAGGCGGTGGGGGAAGGGGGTACCTACGAGCAGTACTTC. It specifies CASSQAVGEGGTYEQYF.